A selection of T cell receptor beta chains follows, all from one sample in a study of quantifying T cell responses using KT2 cells. MiXCR was run by TCRdb on the UMI-ligation and nested PCR reads, yielding one entry per CDR3 protein. The sample includes approximately 57,000 distinct CDR3 sequences, 10% to 15% of them seen just once. The sequenced sample consisted of PBMCs spiked with cells of the T cell clone KT2. These receptors all stem from a human donor. The CDR3 runs from the conserved cysteine through the conserved F or W. Each record gives: D gene, V gene, J gene, clone size, CDR3 DNA, CDR3 protein. D genes are given only for firm matches. The size field is filled for only some rows; it gives once, few, many or a size class.

d_call: .; v_call: TRBV7-9; j_call: TRBJ2-5; clone_size: few; cdr3_nt: TGTGCCAGCAGGCCTAAAAAAGGTCCTTACCAAGAGACCCAGTACTTC; cdr3_aa: CASRPKKGPYQETQYF
d_call: TRBD2; v_call: TRBV6-4; j_call: TRBJ2-1; clone_size: many; cdr3_nt: TGTGCCAGCAGTGACGGGACTAGCGGGAACAATGAGCAGTTCTTC; cdr3_aa: CASSDGTSGNNEQFF
d_call: .; v_call: TRBV20-1; j_call: TRBJ1-5; clone_size: few; cdr3_nt: TGCAGTGCTAGGACGGAATGGGACCATAGCAATCAGCCCCAGCATTTT; cdr3_aa: CSARTEWDHSNQPQHF
d_call: .; v_call: TRBV10-3; j_call: TRBJ1-2; clone_size: few; cdr3_nt: TGTGCCATCAGTGAGTCGGTGGCCGGCTACACCTTC; cdr3_aa: CAISESVAGYTF
d_call: .; v_call: TRBV7-9; j_call: TRBJ2-7; clone_size: .; cdr3_nt: TGTGCCAGCAGTACGGCTACCTACGAGCAGTACTTC; cdr3_aa: CASSTATYEQYF
d_call: .; v_call: TRBV12-5; j_call: TRBJ2-3; clone_size: .; cdr3_nt: TGTGCTAGTGGTGTAGAAGATACGCAGTATTTT; cdr3_aa: CASGVEDTQYF
d_call: .; v_call: TRBV6-6; j_call: TRBJ1-1; clone_size: few; cdr3_nt: TGTGCCAGCAGTTACTCGAGTGAAGCTTTCTTT; cdr3_aa: CASSYSSEAFF
d_call: TRBD1; v_call: TRBV4-2; j_call: TRBJ1-3; clone_size: .; cdr3_nt: TGTGCCAGCAGCCTCCAAACAGGGGGGGGGCGAGGAGGAAACACCATATATTTT; cdr3_aa: CASSLQTGGGRGGNTIYF
d_call: .; v_call: TRBV4-1; j_call: TRBJ1-5; clone_size: .; cdr3_nt: TGCGCCAGCAGCCAAGCTATCGTCTTCCAGCCCCAGCATTTT; cdr3_aa: CASSQAIVFQPQHF
d_call: .; v_call: TRBV14; j_call: TRBJ2-7; clone_size: many; cdr3_nt: TGTGCCAGCAGCATAGGAGAGTCCTACGAGCAGTACTTC; cdr3_aa: CASSIGESYEQYF
d_call: .; v_call: TRBV2; j_call: TRBJ2-5; clone_size: .; cdr3_nt: TGTGCCAGCAGTGGGAAGACCCAGTACTTC; cdr3_aa: CASSGKTQYF
d_call: .; v_call: TRBV7-9; j_call: TRBJ2-1; clone_size: few; cdr3_nt: TGTGCCAGCAGCTCCAATGGGTTAGAGCAGTTCTTC; cdr3_aa: CASSSNGLEQFF
d_call: TRBD1; v_call: TRBV28; j_call: TRBJ2-1; clone_size: few; cdr3_nt: TGTGCCAGCAGTAACAGGGGATTAGAATTCTTC; cdr3_aa: CASSNRGLEFF
d_call: .; v_call: TRBV11-2; j_call: TRBJ2-1; clone_size: many; cdr3_nt: TGTGCCAGCAGCTCCCCCCGGGCCGCGACCACATATAATCTCAATGAGCAGTTCTTC; cdr3_aa: CASSSPRAATTYNLNEQFF
d_call: .; v_call: TRBV12-3/TRBV12-4; j_call: TRBJ1-3; clone_size: few; cdr3_nt: TGTGCCAGCAGACCCGTCGGGCCACGCCGGGGAAACACCATATATTTT; cdr3_aa: CASRPVGPRRGNTIYF
d_call: .; v_call: TRBV6-5; j_call: TRBJ2-2; clone_size: .; cdr3_nt: TGTGCCAGCAGTTACGGGACAACGAACACCGGGGAGCTGTTTTTT; cdr3_aa: CASSYGTTNTGELFF
d_call: .; v_call: TRBV6-5; j_call: TRBJ2-1; clone_size: few; cdr3_nt: TGTGCCAGCAGCCCGGACGAGGGACCCTACAATGAGCAGTTCTTC; cdr3_aa: CASSPDEGPYNEQFF
d_call: TRBD1; v_call: TRBV7-2; j_call: TRBJ1-2; clone_size: few; cdr3_nt: TGTGCCAGCAGCTTCAACAGGGGTTATGGCTACACCTTC; cdr3_aa: CASSFNRGYGYTF
d_call: .; v_call: TRBV29-1; j_call: TRBJ2-1; clone_size: many; cdr3_nt: TGCAGCGTTGAGCGAGGGGTTGAGTTCTTC; cdr3_aa: CSVERGVEFF
d_call: TRBD2; v_call: TRBV25-1; j_call: TRBJ2-7; clone_size: .; cdr3_nt: TGTGCCAGCAGTTCGACTAGCGGGAGTTTGGAGCAGTACTTC; cdr3_aa: CASSSTSGSLEQYF
d_call: .; v_call: TRBV18; j_call: TRBJ1-5; clone_size: many; cdr3_nt: TGTGCCAGCTCACCAGGTCGGTCGGGTCAGCCCCAGCATTTT; cdr3_aa: CASSPGRSGQPQHF
d_call: .; v_call: TRBV16; j_call: TRBJ1-1; clone_size: .; cdr3_nt: TGTGCCAGCAGCCAATCCAGGGAATGGACTGAAGCTTTCTTT; cdr3_aa: CASSQSREWTEAFF
d_call: .; v_call: TRBV7-9; j_call: TRBJ2-7; clone_size: few; cdr3_nt: TGTGCCAGCACCCTTAGCGGAGGGGAAGCCGAGCAGTACTTC; cdr3_aa: CASTLSGGEAEQYF
d_call: .; v_call: TRBV6-2/TRBV6-3; j_call: TRBJ2-3; clone_size: .; cdr3_nt: TGTGCCAGCACCTGGCAAGATACGCAGTATTTT; cdr3_aa: CASTWQDTQYF
d_call: TRBD2; v_call: TRBV20-1; j_call: TRBJ2-3; clone_size: many; cdr3_nt: TGCAGTGCTAGCCGGGGACTAGCGGAGACCACAGATACGCAGTATTTT; cdr3_aa: CSASRGLAETTDTQYF
d_call: .; v_call: TRBV6-6; j_call: TRBJ1-5; clone_size: .; cdr3_nt: TGTGCCAGCAGGTCAGACAGCAATCAGCCCCAGCATTTT; cdr3_aa: CASRSDSNQPQHF
d_call: .; v_call: TRBV7-3; j_call: TRBJ2-1; clone_size: many; cdr3_nt: TGTGCCAGCAGCCCCAGCGGGTTTAGCTCCTACAATGAGCAGTTCTTC; cdr3_aa: CASSPSGFSSYNEQFF
d_call: .; v_call: TRBV7-9; j_call: TRBJ1-3; clone_size: .; cdr3_nt: TGTGCCAGCAGCTTAGACAGGGAGGTAAACACCATATATTTT; cdr3_aa: CASSLDREVNTIYF
d_call: TRBD1; v_call: TRBV6-2/TRBV6-3; j_call: TRBJ2-1; clone_size: .; cdr3_nt: TGTGCCAGCAGCAGGGACAGGGGAGGTGAGCAGTTCTTC; cdr3_aa: CASSRDRGGEQFF
d_call: .; v_call: TRBV29-1; j_call: TRBJ2-1; clone_size: .; cdr3_nt: TGCAGCGCCCGGATGAACGTCGACAATGAGCAGTTCTTC; cdr3_aa: CSARMNVDNEQFF
d_call: .; v_call: TRBV10-3; j_call: TRBJ2-5; clone_size: .; cdr3_nt: TGTGCCATCGGGGATGAAGTTGGGACCCAGTACTTC; cdr3_aa: CAIGDEVGTQYF
d_call: .; v_call: TRBV18; j_call: TRBJ1-1; clone_size: few; cdr3_nt: TGTGCCAGCTCAAATTCTAAGGGTTCGTGGACTGAAGCTTTCTTT; cdr3_aa: CASSNSKGSWTEAFF
d_call: .; v_call: TRBV9; j_call: TRBJ1-2; clone_size: many; cdr3_nt: TGTGCCAGCAGCGCACATCAGGGGACGCGCTATGGCTACACCTTC; cdr3_aa: CASSAHQGTRYGYTF
d_call: .; v_call: TRBV14; j_call: TRBJ1-1; clone_size: many; cdr3_nt: TGTGCCAGCAGCCGATTCAGGGGCGACACTGAAGCTTTCTTT; cdr3_aa: CASSRFRGDTEAFF
d_call: .; v_call: TRBV14; j_call: TRBJ2-1; clone_size: few; cdr3_nt: TGTGCCAGCAGCCAACTCCCTAGCCATGAGCAGTTCTTC; cdr3_aa: CASSQLPSHEQFF
d_call: .; v_call: TRBV13; j_call: TRBJ1-4; clone_size: many; cdr3_nt: TGTGCCAGCTCGCGAACAAGAGGAGACAGGAGCGAAAAACTGTTTTTT; cdr3_aa: CASSRTRGDRSEKLFF
d_call: .; v_call: TRBV6-5; j_call: TRBJ1-2; clone_size: .; cdr3_nt: TGTGCCAGCAGTCGGGACTCCGGCCAAGGCTACACCTTC; cdr3_aa: CASSRDSGQGYTF
d_call: .; v_call: TRBV12-3/TRBV12-4; j_call: TRBJ1-1; clone_size: once; cdr3_nt: TGTGCCAGCAGTCCTCAGGAGAACACTGATGCTTTCTTT; cdr3_aa: CASSPQENTDAFF
d_call: .; v_call: TRBV11-2; j_call: TRBJ1-1; clone_size: few; cdr3_nt: TGTGCCAGCAGCCCGAGGACTATTTCTGAAGCTTTCTTT; cdr3_aa: CASSPRTISEAFF
d_call: .; v_call: TRBV2; j_call: TRBJ1-2; clone_size: .; cdr3_nt: TGTGCCAGCAAGAGTACAGCTAGTTATGGCTACACCTTC; cdr3_aa: CASKSTASYGYTF
d_call: .; v_call: TRBV30; j_call: TRBJ1-1; clone_size: .; cdr3_nt: TGTGCCTGGAGTAGGGACACCCTGGGGACTGAAGCTTTCTTT; cdr3_aa: CAWSRDTLGTEAFF
d_call: .; v_call: TRBV7-8; j_call: TRBJ2-6; clone_size: few; cdr3_nt: TGTGCCAGCAGCTTATCTGGTGTACCTGGGGCCAACGTCCTGACTTTC; cdr3_aa: CASSLSGVPGANVLTF
d_call: .; v_call: TRBV6-2/TRBV6-3; j_call: TRBJ2-3; clone_size: few; cdr3_nt: TGTGCCAGCAGTTACGGGAGATACACAGATACGCAGTATTTT; cdr3_aa: CASSYGRYTDTQYF
d_call: .; v_call: TRBV6-5; j_call: TRBJ2-7; clone_size: .; cdr3_nt: TGTGCCAGCACCCATGCAGGTTCCTACGAGCAGTACTTC; cdr3_aa: CASTHAGSYEQYF
d_call: TRBD2; v_call: TRBV3-1; j_call: TRBJ2-3; clone_size: .; cdr3_nt: TGTGCCAGCAGCCAAGGACTAGCGAGACCAGATACGCAGTATTTT; cdr3_aa: CASSQGLARPDTQYF
d_call: TRBD1; v_call: TRBV5-4; j_call: TRBJ2-1; clone_size: .; cdr3_nt: TGTGCCAGCAGCTTGGGACAGGGGATTGGAAATGAGCAGTTCTTC; cdr3_aa: CASSLGQGIGNEQFF
d_call: .; v_call: TRBV4-2; j_call: TRBJ2-5; clone_size: few; cdr3_nt: TGTGCCAGCAGCCAAGATCTCAACACCGCACAAGAGACCCAGTACTTC; cdr3_aa: CASSQDLNTAQETQYF
d_call: .; v_call: TRBV6-2/TRBV6-3; j_call: TRBJ2-7; clone_size: few; cdr3_nt: TGTGCCAGCCGCCTGGAGGAATACTACGAGCAGTACTTC; cdr3_aa: CASRLEEYYEQYF
d_call: TRBD2; v_call: TRBV14; j_call: TRBJ2-2; clone_size: few; cdr3_nt: TGTGCCAGCAGCCAAGATAGAGGGAGGGGTCGAACCGGGGAGCTGTTTTTT; cdr3_aa: CASSQDRGRGRTGELFF
d_call: .; v_call: TRBV5-1; j_call: TRBJ2-7; clone_size: .; cdr3_nt: TGCGCCAGCAGCTTGGTTCGGGCCTACGAGCAGTACTTC; cdr3_aa: CASSLVRAYEQYF
d_call: .; v_call: TRBV7-6; j_call: TRBJ2-1; clone_size: .; cdr3_nt: TGTGCCAGCAGCTCGTCTGACCTCAGCGGTGAGCAGTTCTTC; cdr3_aa: CASSSSDLSGEQFF